The 5 T cell receptor beta chains listed next were all sequenced from one sample in a study of cytomegalovirus exposure and HLA in healthy donors. PCR amplification relied on 60 Vbeta primers (plus 13 Jbeta primers). Repertoires were generated with immunoSEQ multiplex PCR, while TCRdb's copy carries only in-frame clones and drops some. This sample has about 110,000 clones, with around two thirds found just once. The specimen sequenced was PBMCs. All receptors come from a woman between 40 and 55 years old in good health and CMV-seropositive.

The chain combines TRBV4-1 with TRBJ2-4; weak D call: TRBD1 (6 bases). From germline, CDR1 is MGHRA and CDR2 YSYEKL. Trimming shortened V by 4 bases and J by 4 bases, and 20 bases separated the two germline ends. This CDR3 contains 17 residues. The CDR3 DNA follows: TGCGCCAGCAGCCTCAAGAGCTCCCTACAGGGAAAAAACATTCAGTACTTC. It yields the protein CASSLKSSLQGKNIQYF.

This clone came up once. The chain recombines TRBV7-8 with TRBJ1-6; no clear D gene. V was clipped by 1 base and J by 10 bases, with 5 bases between them. This CDR3 comprises 12 residues. Germline CDR1 SGHVS, CDR2 FQNEAQ. CDR3 sequence reads: CASSLGQSPLHF. The CDR3, as DNA: TGTGCCAGCAGCTTAGGGCAGTCACCCCTCCACTTT.

The gene calls are TRBV7-2 and TRBJ1-2, with 7 bases matching TRBD1. J gave up 2 bases and V 2 bases, and 2 bases lay outside the gene matches. CDR3 length: 14 amino acids. Germline V gene lookup returns CDR1 SGHTA and CDR2 FQGNSA. The CDR3 sequence: CASSLTGANYGYTF. The CDR3 DNA follows: TGTGCCAGCAGCTTAACAGGGGCCAACTATGGCTACACCTTC.

The genes are TRBV5-1 and TRBJ2-2, with 7 bases matching TRBD1. This CDR3 comprises 15 residues. V lost 9 bases to trimming and J lost 0 bases; unmatched junction nucleotides: 8. Per germline, CDR1 SGHRS and CDR2 YFSETQ. CDR3 coding DNA: TGCGCCACCAGGCCAGGGACAGCGAACACCGGGGAGCTGTTTTTT. Translated, it gives CATRPGTANTGELFF.

A few counts support this clone. V usage is TRBV5-6 and J usage is TRBJ2-1; 7 bases map to TRBD1. The CDR3 extends over 12 amino acids. Trimming removed 4 bases from V and 13 bases from J; junction bases left unmatched: 8. The germline gives CDR1 SGHDT, CDR2 YYEEEE. The CDR3 nucleotides are TGTGCCAGCAGCCAAGACAGGGCTAGTCAGTTCTTC. This translates into CASSQDRASQFF.